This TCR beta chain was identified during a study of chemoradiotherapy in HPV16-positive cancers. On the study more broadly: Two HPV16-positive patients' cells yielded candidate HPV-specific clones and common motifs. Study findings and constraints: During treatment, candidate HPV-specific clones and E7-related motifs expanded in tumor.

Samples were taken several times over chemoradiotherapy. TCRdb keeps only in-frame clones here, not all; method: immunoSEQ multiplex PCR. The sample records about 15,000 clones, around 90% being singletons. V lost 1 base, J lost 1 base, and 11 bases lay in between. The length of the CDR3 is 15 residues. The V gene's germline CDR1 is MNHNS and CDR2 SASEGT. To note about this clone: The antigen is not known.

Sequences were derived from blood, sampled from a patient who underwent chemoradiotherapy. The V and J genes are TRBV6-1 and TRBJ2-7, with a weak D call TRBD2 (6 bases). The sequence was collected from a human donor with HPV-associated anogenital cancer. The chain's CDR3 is CASSEGAGTSYEQYF. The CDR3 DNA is TGTGCCAGCAGTGAAGGAGCGGGTACATCCTACGAGCAGTACTTC.